These 4 T cell receptor beta chains share one sample of origin, sequenced in a study of shared clonotypes between healthy human individuals (dated by TCRdb to about 2020). Libraries were built with the immunoSEQ multiplex PCR assay. This is the immuneACCESS table as TCRdb keeps it, with only in-frame sequences that have V and J called. A part of the clones is gone; compared with another copy, unresolved V genes explain less than half, and the rest is unexplained. A total of roughly 2.6 million clones appear in this sample, 85% to 95% of them only once. The ten largest make up around 0.14% of the sample. Input material: naive CD4+ T cells sorted from blood. According to the study, the label for this sample's cell subset or site signals: CD45RA+ positively selected. The receptors originated from a man between 18 and 29 years old in good health.

The chain employs TRBV5-3 and TRBJ1-5; the D is unclear. TRBV5-3 is labeled an ORF, and its function is uncertain. The germline V and J ends were trimmed by 0 bases and 2 bases, with 9 bases remaining between them. The CDR3 consists of 15 residues. CDR3 loop: CARSLAPAGNQPQHF. The CDR3 DNA reads as TGTGCCAGAAGCTTGGCCCCGGCGGGCAATCAGCCCCAGCATTTT.

This clone was counted once. The chain combines TRBV27 with TRBJ2-7; 13 nucleotides line up with TRBD2. V lost 0 bases to trimming and J lost 6 bases; unmatched junction nucleotides: 5. The V gene's germline CDR1 is MNHEY and CDR2 SMNVEV (reference sequence). The CDR3 loop spans 16 amino acids. CDR3 sequence: CASSLSTSGRAREQYF. CDR3 DNA: TGTGCCAGCAGTTTATCCACTAGCGGGAGGGCCCGCGAGCAGTACTTC.

The chain is built from TRBV6-4 and TRBJ1-4; no reliable D call. The CDR3 is made up of 15 amino acids. The V gene's germline CDR1 is MRHNA and CDR2 SNTAGT. Trimming removed 4 bases at V and 3 bases at J, with 12 bases between. The chain's CDR3 is CASSASGIPNEKLFF. CDR3 bases: TGTGCCAGCAGTGCCTCCGGGATTCCTAATGAAAAACTGTTTTTT.

The sample holds one count of this clone. Other DNA sequences within the sample encode an identical CDR3. The chain links TRBV6-5 to TRBJ2-5; TRBD1 might be the D (6 bases). The CDR3 spans 13 residues. V lost 6 bases and J 5 bases, leaving 13 bases between the germline ends. Germline V gives CDR1 MNHEY, CDR2 SVGAGI. DNA for the CDR3: TGTGCCAGCAGCCGGACAGTGGCGGAGACCCAGTACTTC. Translating gives CASSRTVAETQYF.